Presented here are 10 T cell receptor beta chains from one specimen sequenced in a study of cytomegalovirus exposure and HLA in healthy donors. The PCR used 60 Vbeta and 13 Jbeta primers. Libraries were prepared by immunoSEQ multiplex PCR; TCRdb keeps only in-frame clonotypes and omits some of them. The data contain about 170,000 clones, roughly 85% of them singletons. Sequences were obtained from PBMCs. These receptors were collected from a man aged 25-40 years in good health and CMV-seropositive.

The V and J genes are TRBV6-5 and TRBJ2-7, with 12 bases that match TRBD1. Looked up from germline, CDR1 is MNHEY and CDR2 is SVGAGI. With 6 bases clipped from V and 1 base from J, the junction kept 4 bases outside the gene matches. This CDR3 comprises 15 residues. The CDR3 sequence: CASRRGQGASYEQYV. The CDR3 bases are TGTGCCAGCAGGAGGGGACAGGGGGCGTCCTACGAGCAGTACGTC.

This clone was counted a single time. The V call is TRBV7-2, the J call TRBJ1-1; D may be TRBD1 (5 bases). Germline loops: CDR1 SGHTA, CDR2 FQGNSA. There are 15 residues in the CDR3. V was pared by 7 bases and J by 0 bases, with 15 bases between. The CDR3 coding sequence is TGTGCCAGCACTAGGCAGACAGCTATGAACACTGAAGCTTTCTTT. Translating it yields CASTRQTAMNTEAFF.

The rearrangement joins TRBV5-4 to TRBJ2-3, with 7 bases aligning to TRBD2. The V segment lost 0 bases and the J segment 2 bases; nucleotides outside the gene matches: 9. The CDR3 runs 17 residues. Germline lookup yields CDR1 SGHNT and CDR2 YYREEE (reference sequence). The CDR3 DNA sequence: TGTGCCAGCAGCTTGGCCGCGAGCGGGGACTTCACAGATACGCAGTATTTT. It encodes CASSLAASGDFTDTQYF. Filled out from reference TRBV5-4 and TRBJ2-3, the complete variable domain reads ETGVTQSPTHLIKTRGQQVTLRCSSQSGHNTVSWYQQALGQGPQFIFQYYREEENGRGNFPPRFSGLQFPNYSSELNVNALELDDSALYLCASSLAASGDFTDTQYFGPGTRLTVL.

Turning to this clone: Given a much more abundant clone one base away, this may be a read error. The V call is TRBV5-4, the J call TRBJ2-3; 13 positions agree with TRBD2. J lost 3 bases, V lost 4 bases, and 2 bases had no gene match. This CDR3 region has 15 residues. The germline CDR1 and CDR2 sequences are SGHNT and YYREEE (reference sequence). CDR3 protein: CASSRTSGSTDTQYF. The CDR3 nucleotides read TGTGCCAGCAGCCGGACTAGCGGGAGTACAGATACGCAGTATTTT.

The chain has TRBV4-3 and TRBJ2-4; D call uncertain. Trimming removed 5 bases at V and 3 bases at J, with 8 bases between. Germline loops: CDR1 LGHNA, CDR2 YSLEER. The CDR3 contains 13 residues. The CDR3 nucleotides are TGCGCCAGCAGCGAGCGAGTCAAAAACATTCAGTACTTC. Translation gives CASSERVKNIQYF.

This chain joins TRBV11-1 and TRBJ2-1; TRBD2 aligns across 10 bases. V was clipped by 1 base and J by 8 bases; unmatched bases: 11. The CDR3 is 17 amino acids. From germline, CDR1 is SGHAT and CDR2 FQDESV (reference sequence). The CDR3 nucleotides are TGTGCCAGCAGCTTAGGAGATAGCGGGGGGAAGAGGGATGAGCAGTTCTTC. This encodes CASSLGDSGGKRDEQFF.

The genes are TRBV30 and TRBJ2-3; D ambiguous. Per the germline V gene, CDR1 is GTSNPN and CDR2 is SVGIG (reference sequence). V shed 3 bases and J shed 1 base, with 2 bases lying between them. This CDR3 has 11 residues. CDR3 in amino acids: CAWSGTDTQYF. DNA of the CDR3: TGTGCCTGGAGCGGCACAGATACGCAGTATTTT.

This clone has only a few counts. In DNA form, the CDR3 reads TGTGCCAGCAGACTCACAGGGCACGAGCAGTACTTC. Protein: CASRLTGHEQYF. V and J are TRBV7-9 and TRBJ2-7; TRBD1 might be the D (6 bases). Germline CDR1 is SEHNR and CDR2 is FQNEAQ (reference sequence). Trimming stripped 6 bases from V and 5 bases from J, with 11 bases between. The CDR3 covers 12 residues. The complete variable domain, with remaining parts taken from reference TRBV7-9 and TRBJ2-7, reads DTGVSQNPRHKITKRGQNVTFRCDPISEHNRLYWYRQTLGQGPEFLTYFQNEAQLEKSRLLSDRFSAERPKGSFSTLEIQRTEQGDSAMYLCASRLTGHEQYFGPGTRLTVT.

The rearrangement links TRBV9 to TRBJ2-3, with 15 bases that match TRBD2. Germline CDR1 is SGDLS and CDR2 is YYNGEE. The V and J ends lost 5 bases and 3 bases, in that order; junction bases with no gene match: 4. This CDR3 has 16 amino acids. This chain's CDR3 is CASSRTSGRGTDTQYF. The CDR3 DNA follows: TGTGCCAGCAGTCGGACTAGCGGGAGGGGGACAGATACGCAGTATTTT.

The chain has TRBV7-6 and TRBJ2-5; 7 nucleotides match TRBD2. The CDR3 is 16 residues long. V gave up 0 bases and J gave up 4 bases; unmatched junction bases: 8. The V gene's germline CDR1 is SGHVS and CDR2 FNYEAQ. In DNA form, the CDR3 reads TGTGCCAGCAGCTTAGCACCGTATGCTAGCGGAGAGACCCAGTACTTC. Its protein product is CASSLAPYASGETQYF.